This TCR beta chain came from a study of cytomegalovirus exposure and HLA in healthy donors. Study at large: Unique TCR beta sequences numbering over 100 million came from about 179 million T cells in an earlier analysis.

This clone has just a few counts. Germline CDR1 is SGHNT and CDR2 is YYREEE (reference sequence). The CDR3 runs to 15 residues. The V and J ends lost 0 bases and 6 bases, in that order; junction bases with no gene match: 6. PCR used 60 Vbeta primers and 13 Jbeta primers. Repertoires were generated with immunoSEQ multiplex PCR, while TCRdb's copy carries only in-frame clones and drops some. The sample lists about 86,000 clones, around three quarters occurring once. The clonotype comes from a man aged 55 to 70 in good health and CMV-seronegative. The chain links TRBV5-4 to TRBJ2-5, with 9 bases lining up with TRBD2. The sample comprised PBMCs. CDR3: CASSLGVAGDKTQYF. The CDR3 nucleotides are TGTGCCAGCAGCTTGGGAGTAGCGGGAGACAAGACCCAGTACTTC.